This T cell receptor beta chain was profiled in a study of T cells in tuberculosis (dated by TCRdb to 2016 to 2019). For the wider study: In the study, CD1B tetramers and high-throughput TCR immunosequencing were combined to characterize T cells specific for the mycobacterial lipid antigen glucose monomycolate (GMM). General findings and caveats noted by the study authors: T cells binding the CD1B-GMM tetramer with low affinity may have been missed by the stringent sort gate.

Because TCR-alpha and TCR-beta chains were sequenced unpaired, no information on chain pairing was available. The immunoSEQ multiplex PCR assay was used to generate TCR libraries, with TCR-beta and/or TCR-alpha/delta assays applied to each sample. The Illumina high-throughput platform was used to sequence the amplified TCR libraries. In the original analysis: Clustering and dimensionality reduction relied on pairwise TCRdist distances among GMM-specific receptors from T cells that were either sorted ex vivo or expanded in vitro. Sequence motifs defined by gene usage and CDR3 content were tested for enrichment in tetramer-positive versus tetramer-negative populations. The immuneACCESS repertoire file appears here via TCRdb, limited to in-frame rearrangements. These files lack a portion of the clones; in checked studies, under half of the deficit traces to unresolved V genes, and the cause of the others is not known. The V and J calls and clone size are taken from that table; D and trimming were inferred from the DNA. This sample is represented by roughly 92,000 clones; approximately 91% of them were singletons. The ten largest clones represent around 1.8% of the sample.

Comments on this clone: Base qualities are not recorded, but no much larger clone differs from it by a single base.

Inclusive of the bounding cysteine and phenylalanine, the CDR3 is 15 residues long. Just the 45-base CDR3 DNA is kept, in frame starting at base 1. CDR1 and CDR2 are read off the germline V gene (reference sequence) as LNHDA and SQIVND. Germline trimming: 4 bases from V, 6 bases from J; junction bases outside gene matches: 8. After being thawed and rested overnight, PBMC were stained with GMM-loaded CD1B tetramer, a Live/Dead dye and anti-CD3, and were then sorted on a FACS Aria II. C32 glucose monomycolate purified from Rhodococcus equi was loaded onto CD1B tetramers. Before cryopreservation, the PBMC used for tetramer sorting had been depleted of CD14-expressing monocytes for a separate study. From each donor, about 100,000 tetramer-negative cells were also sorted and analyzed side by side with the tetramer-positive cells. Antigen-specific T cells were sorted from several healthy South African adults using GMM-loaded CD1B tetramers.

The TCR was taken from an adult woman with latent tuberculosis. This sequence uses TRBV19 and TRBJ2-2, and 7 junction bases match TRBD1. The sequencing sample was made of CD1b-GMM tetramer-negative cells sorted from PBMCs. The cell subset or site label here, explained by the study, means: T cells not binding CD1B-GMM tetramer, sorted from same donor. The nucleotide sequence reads TGTGCCAGTAGTACCCAGACAGGGCTGGCCGGGGAGCTGTTTTTT. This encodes CASSTQTGLAGELFF.